The rows below give T cell receptor beta chains drawn from one sample of a study of T cell changes during pregnancy in multiple sclerosis. TCRdb's table, derived via immunoSEQ multiplex PCR, lists solely in-frame clones and lacks some. The sample includes roughly 39,000 clones, approximately 91% seen only once; the top ten take over 1.1%. Sequences were obtained from PBMCs (not recorded whether the cells were cultured). All receptors come from a female donor with multiple sclerosis, enrolled in a pregnancy study. Both conserved end residues are part of each CDR3. The order of the fields is D gene, V gene, clone size, J gene, CDR3 DNA, CDR3 protein. D genes are given only for firm matches. The size field is filled for only some rows; it gives once, few, many or a size class.

D: .
V: TRBV6-1
size: .
J: TRBJ2-1
DNA: TGTGCCAGCAGTGAAAGAGCGGCAGCAAACAATGAGCAGTTCTTC
CDR3: CASSERAAANNEQFF

D: .
V: TRBV29-1
size: .
J: TRBJ1-1
DNA: TGCAGCGCGGGGGGGCGGGGGCCTCAGTTGGCTTTCTTT
CDR3: CSAGGRGPQLAFF

D: .
V: TRBV5-5
size: .
J: TRBJ2-7
DNA: TGTGCCAGCAGCCCACCCTTTTGGGTAGGCTACGAGCAGTACTTC
CDR3: CASSPPFWVGYEQYF

D: TRBD1
V: TRBV29-1
size: few
J: TRBJ2-7
DNA: TGCAGCGTAACCCGGGACAGCGCCTACGAGCAGTACTTC
CDR3: CSVTRDSAYEQYF

D: .
V: TRBV29-1
size: once
J: TRBJ1-1
DNA: TGCAGCGTTGAGGGCGGCACTGAAGCTTTCTTT
CDR3: CSVEGGTEAFF

D: .
V: TRBV4-3
size: .
J: TRBJ2-3
DNA: TGCGCCAGCAGCCTTACCGGGACCACAGATACGCAGTATTTT
CDR3: CASSLTGTTDTQYF

D: .
V: TRBV6-5
size: few
J: TRBJ1-2
DNA: TGTGCCAGCAGTTATCGGGACAACTATGGCTACACCTTC
CDR3: CASSYRDNYGYTF

D: TRBD1
V: TRBV18
size: .
J: TRBJ1-2
DNA: TGTGCCAGCTCACTTGAAGGGGGCGTTGGCTACACCTTC
CDR3: CASSLEGGVGYTF

D: .
V: TRBV9
size: .
J: TRBJ2-3
DNA: TGTGCCAGCAGCGTAGATGGTAGTAGCACAGATACGCAGTATTTT
CDR3: CASSVDGSSTDTQYF

D: .
V: TRBV30
size: .
J: TRBJ2-3
DNA: TGTGCCCGGAGTGTTTTGGGGGTCACAGATACGCAGTATTTT
CDR3: CARSVLGVTDTQYF

D: TRBD2
V: TRBV5-1
size: .
J: TRBJ2-5
DNA: TGCGCCAGCAGCCAGGGACTATCTCAAGAGACCCAGTACTTC
CDR3: CASSQGLSQETQYF

D: .
V: TRBV6-4
size: .
J: TRBJ1-2
DNA: TGTGCCAGCAGTGACGACCTGGGGACCCTGGGATATGGCTACACCTTC
CDR3: CASSDDLGTLGYGYTF

D: .
V: TRBV7-2
size: .
J: TRBJ1-5
DNA: TGTGCCAGCAGCCCGGTCTGGGCTGGAAATCAGCCCCAGCATTTT
CDR3: CASSPVWAGNQPQHF

D: .
V: TRBV5-1
size: .
J: TRBJ2-7
DNA: TGCGCCAGCAGCTTGGCCACAGGTCTTGGCGAGCAGTACTTC
CDR3: CASSLATGLGEQYF

D: .
V: TRBV28
size: .
J: TRBJ1-4
DNA: TGTGCCAGCAGTTCGCTTGGGGGGACTAATGAAAAACTGTTTTTT
CDR3: CASSSLGGTNEKLFF

D: TRBD1
V: TRBV10-1
size: .
J: TRBJ2-2
DNA: TGCGCCAGCAGCGTGGGACAGGCCACCGGGGAGCTGTTTTTT
CDR3: CASSVGQATGELFF

D: TRBD2
V: TRBV29-1
size: .
J: TRBJ2-1
DNA: TGCAGCGTTGAAAGAATAGCGGGAGGTCGCGGTGAGCAGTTCTTC
CDR3: CSVERIAGGRGEQFF

D: TRBD1
V: TRBV5-4
size: .
J: TRBJ2-1
DNA: TGTGCCAGCAGGAGGGAAGAAGGGGGCGCTTCACTTGACGAGCAGTTCTTC
CDR3: CASRREEGGASLDEQFF

D: .
V: TRBV2
size: .
J: TRBJ2-3
DNA: TGTGCCAGCAGTGAAGGACCAAGAGGCACAGATACGCAGTATTTT
CDR3: CASSEGPRGTDTQYF

D: TRBD1
V: TRBV7-2
size: .
J: TRBJ2-7
DNA: TGTGCCAGCAGCTTAGCCGGGACAGGGGCGTACGAGCAGTACTTC
CDR3: CASSLAGTGAYEQYF

D: .
V: TRBV2
size: .
J: TRBJ2-3
DNA: TGTGCCAGCAGTGAATTACAAAGGGCAGATACGCAGTATTTT
CDR3: CASSELQRADTQYF

D: .
V: TRBV19
size: .
J: TRBJ1-2
DNA: TGTGCCAGTAGTACCAACCGAATCCAACTATATGGCTACACCTTC
CDR3: CASSTNRIQLYGYTF

D: .
V: TRBV7-9
size: .
J: TRBJ1-2
DNA: TGTGCCAGCAGCCCCCAGGGTAAAGATGGCTACACCTTC
CDR3: CASSPQGKDGYTF

D: TRBD2
V: TRBV2
size: .
J: TRBJ2-3
DNA: TGTGCCAGCAGTGAAGATAGGCGGGAGGAGAACACAGATACGCAGTATTTT
CDR3: CASSEDRREENTDTQYF

D: .
V: TRBV5-1
size: .
J: TRBJ2-3
DNA: TGCGCCAGCAGCGAGTTGGGATCAGGGAAGGCAGATACGCAGTATTTT
CDR3: CASSELGSGKADTQYF

D: .
V: TRBV6-5
size: .
J: TRBJ2-7
DNA: TGTGCCAGCGGTGCGGTCTCCTACGAGCAGTACTTC
CDR3: CASGAVSYEQYF

D: TRBD1
V: TRBV19
size: once
J: TRBJ2-3
DNA: TGTGCCAGTAGTCAGACAGGGTCCACAGATACGCAGTATTTT
CDR3: CASSQTGSTDTQYF

D: .
V: TRBV4-1
size: .
J: TRBJ1-3
DNA: TGCGCCAGCAGCCAAGCCGGGACACGGGAGGGAAACACCATATATTTT
CDR3: CASSQAGTREGNTIYF

D: .
V: TRBV5-1
size: .
J: TRBJ2-5
DNA: TGCGCCAGCAACGAAAATGGACAGGGAGGGGAGACCCAGTACTTC
CDR3: CASNENGQGGETQYF